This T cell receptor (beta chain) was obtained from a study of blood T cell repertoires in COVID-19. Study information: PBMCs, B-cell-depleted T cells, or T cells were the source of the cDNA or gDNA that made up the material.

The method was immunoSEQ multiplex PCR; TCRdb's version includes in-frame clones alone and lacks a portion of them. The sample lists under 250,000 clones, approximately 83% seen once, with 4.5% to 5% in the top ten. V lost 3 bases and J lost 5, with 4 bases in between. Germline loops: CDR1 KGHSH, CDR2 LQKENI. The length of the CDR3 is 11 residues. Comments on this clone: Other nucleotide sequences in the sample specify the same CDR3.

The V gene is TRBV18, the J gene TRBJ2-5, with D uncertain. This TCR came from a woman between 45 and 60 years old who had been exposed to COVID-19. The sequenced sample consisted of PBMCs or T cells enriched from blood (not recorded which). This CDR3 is CASSPGETQYF. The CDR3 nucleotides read TGTGCCAGCTCACCGGGCGAGACCCAGTACTTC.